These 8 T cell receptor beta chains originate from one sample sequenced in a study of cytomegalovirus exposure and HLA in healthy donors. PCR primers comprised 60 Vbeta and 13 Jbeta primers. Sequencing was performed with immunoSEQ multiplex PCR; in TCRdb, only in-frame clones are kept and a portion is missing. The table shows roughly 96,000 clones, with about four fifths occurring only once. The sequencing input was PBMCs. All receptors come from a woman aged 70 to 79 in good health and CMV-seropositive.

V and J are TRBV6-1 and TRBJ1-5, with TRBD1 as a possible D gene (6 bases). CDR3 length equals 14 residues. Between the trimmed V and J ends, which lost 7 bases and 1 base, there was a span of 11 bases. In germline, CDR1 is MNHNS, CDR2 SASEGT. The CDR3 protein is CASITQGSNQPQHF. The CDR3 bases are TGTGCCAGCATTACACAGGGAAGCAATCAGCCCCAGCATTTT.

This clone was found once. The rearrangement uses TRBV5-4 and TRBJ1-1, with D unclear. This CDR3 has 13 amino acids. V was shortened by 6 bases and J by 6 bases, with 15 bases between the two germline ends. Germline V gene sequence: CDR1 SGHNT, CDR2 YYREEE (reference sequence). The CDR3 sequence: CASTQPAGAEAFF. The CDR3 DNA reads TGTGCCAGCACCCAACCCGCCGGGGCTGAAGCTTTCTTT.

This clone turned up a few times. V is TRBV19 and J is TRBJ1-2, with D tentatively TRBD1 (5 bases). V gave up 7 bases and J gave up 4 bases, with 16 bases separating them. This CDR3 comprises 14 residues. Germline V gene sequence: CDR1 LNHDA, CDR2 SQIVND (reference sequence). CDR3 sequence: CASTREEAAYGYTF. CDR3 DNA sequence: TGTGCCAGTACCAGGGAGGAGGCGGCCTATGGCTACACCTTC.

The genes are TRBV14 and TRBJ2-2; D is perhaps TRBD2 (5 bases). Germline values: CDR1 SGHDN, CDR2 FVKESK. The V gene lost 3 bases and the J gene lost 6 bases, with 11 bases spanning the gap. The CDR3 loop spans 14 amino acids. The CDR3 sequence is CASSQPGFAGELFF. CDR3 nucleotides: TGTGCCAGCAGCCAGCCGGGGTTCGCCGGGGAGCTGTTTTTT.

This clone was detected a few times. This chain uses TRBV5-1 with TRBJ2-3, with 12 bases aligning to TRBD1. Trimming cost V 0 bases and J 4 bases; bases outside gene matches: 6. Germline V gives CDR1 SGHRS, CDR2 YFSETQ. This CDR3 is built from 17 residues. CDR3 region: CASSLVTGTGGSDTQYF. The CDR3 coding sequence is TGCGCCAGCAGCTTGGTCACCGGGACAGGGGGCTCAGATACGCAGTATTTT.

This chain joins TRBV6-1 and TRBJ1-6, with a tentative D call TRBD1 (5 bases). Trimming took 8 bases from V and 9 from J, leaving 20 bases between them. The CDR3 consists of 15 residues. Germline CDR1 and CDR2: MNHNS and SASEGT. CDR3 region: CASQRAGLTASPLHF. As DNA, the CDR3 is TGTGCCAGCCAAAGGGCAGGTCTGACAGCTTCACCCCTCCACTTT.

V and J are TRBV27 and TRBJ1-6; TRBD1 matches at 10 bases. Trimming cost V 5 bases and J 10 bases; bases outside gene matches: 14. CDR3 length: 17 residues. Per germline, CDR1 MNHEY and CDR2 SMNVEV (reference sequence). The CDR3 sequence: CASSLRSDRGRRSPLHF. The CDR3 region has the DNA TGTGCCAGCAGTCTCCGGTCCGACAGGGGGCGCCGCTCACCCCTCCACTTT.

The chain links TRBV6-6 to TRBJ2-1; 7 positions agree with TRBD2. The V gene end was trimmed by 5 bases and the J gene end by 7 bases; junction bases not matched to a gene: 14. The CDR3 runs to 16 residues. Germline CDR1 is MNHNY and CDR2 is SVGAGI (reference sequence). The CDR3 sequence: CASSTPLPSGLNEQFF. CDR3 sequence (DNA): TGTGCCAGCAGTACCCCCCTGCCTAGCGGCTTGAATGAGCAGTTCTTC.